These 25 T cell receptor beta chains share one sample of origin, sequenced in a study of early T cells in non-severe SARS-CoV-2 infection. One entry per CDR3 protein results from TCRdb running MiXCR on the 5' RACE reads. The sample yields some 64,000 distinct CDR3 sequences, over 20% seen once. Sequences were derived from whole blood, sampled at baseline. All receptors come from an adult who was a healthcare worker with PCR-confirmed SARS-CoV-2 infection or an uninfected control (not recorded which).

This clonotype was observed a few times. The V call is TRBV2, the J call TRBJ2-2; D is perhaps TRBD1 (5 bases). The CDR3 sequence is 15 residues long. The germline V gene encodes CDR1 SNHLY and CDR2 FYNNEI. The V gene lost 1 base and the J gene lost 4 bases, with 10 bases spanning the gap. For the CDR3, the DNA is TGTGCCAGCAGTGAAGAGGGGCTTAGCACCGGGGAGCTGTTTTTT. Amino acid sequence: CASSEEGLSTGELFF.

The V and J genes are TRBV5-1 and TRBJ2-5; D gene ambiguous. Looked up from germline, CDR1 is SGHRS and CDR2 is YFSETQ. CDR3 size: 9 residues. With 8 bases removed from V and 4 bases from J, the gap between germline ends came to 3 bases. The DNA of the CDR3 is TGCGCCAGGCTAGAGACCCAGTACTTC. Residues: CARLETQYF.

The genes are TRBV7-9 and TRBJ1-3; tentative D call: TRBD1 (5 bases). V lost 10 bases and J lost 1, with 8 bases in between. CDR1 and CDR2 from the germline V gene are SEHNR and FQNEAQ (reference sequence). The CDR3 spans 12 residues. In DNA, the CDR3 is TGTGCCATGCGGGGGTCTGGAAACACCATATATTTT. Translating gives CAMRGSGNTIYF.

This clonotype was recorded a few times. The gene calls are TRBV4-1 and TRBJ2-4, with a weak D call TRBD1 (6 bases). Trimming removed 5 bases at V and 3 bases at J, with 14 bases between. The CDR3 spans 15 residues. Germline values: CDR1 MGHRA, CDR2 YSYEKL. CDR3 DNA: TGCGCCAGCAGCAAAACAGGGTTCGGCAAAAACATTCAGTACTTC. It specifies CASSKTGFGKNIQYF.

This clonotype was detected only a few times. J is TRBJ1-6 and V is TRBV21-1; no check of the table's D call, TRBD1, against the DNA was made. TRBV21-1 is a recognized pseudogene. The CDR3 has 14 amino acids. The CDR3 spells CARGPDRGNSPLHF. CDR3 in DNA: TGTGCCAGGGGTCCGGACAGGGGGAATTCACCCCTCCACTTT.

The sample holds a few counts of this clonotype. The chain has TRBV12-3 or TRBV12-4 and TRBJ1-1; 10 nucleotides agree with TRBD1. The CDR3 totals 14 residues. The V segment lost 8 bases and the J segment 5 bases; nucleotides outside the gene matches: 8. DNA of the CDR3: TGTGCCAGCGGGGACCGGGACAGGGGAACTGAAGCTTTCTTT. This gives the protein CASGDRDRGTEAFF.

In its sample, this clonotype was seen a few times. The chain combines TRBV6-1 with TRBJ2-7; the D call may be TRBD1 or TRBD2 (5 bases each). V was trimmed by 2 bases and J by 3 bases, leaving 11 bases between them. CDR1 and CDR2 from the germline V gene are MNHNS and SASEGT. The CDR3 has 14 amino acids. CDR3 nucleotide sequence: TGTGCCAGCAGTGAACGGGACGGATTCTACGAGCAGTACTTC. Encoded protein: CASSERDGFYEQYF.

In its sample, this clonotype was seen a few times. The chain carries TRBV19 and TRBJ1-4; no clear D. The V and J ends lost 8 bases and 3 bases respectively, with 22 bases between them. The CDR3 has 17 amino acids. Germline V CDR1 and CDR2: LNHDA, SQIVND (reference sequence). CDR3 protein: CASSFPRQASSNEKLFF. The CDR3 coding sequence is TGTGCCAGTTCGTTCCCCCGCCAGGCGTCCTCTAATGAAAAACTGTTTTTT.

The V and J genes are TRBV29-1 and TRBJ1-1; no definite D call. The ends were cut back, 5 bases at V and 0 bases at J, with 10 bases in the middle. CDR1 is SQVTM, CDR2 ANQGSEA, per germline. The CDR3 runs to 13 residues. The DNA for the CDR3 is TGCAGCGTTATTGGCAGGATGAACACTGAAGCTTTCTTT. This gives the protein CSVIGRMNTEAFF.

The chain employs TRBV20-1 and TRBJ2-7, with 10 nucleotides matching TRBD1. The length of the CDR3 is 12 residues. Germline V gene lookup returns CDR1 DFQATT and CDR2 SNEGSKA (reference sequence). J lost 3 bases, V lost 6 bases, and 2 bases had no gene match. The DNA of the CDR3 is TGCAGTGCCAGGACAGGGGGCTACGAGCAGTACTTC. It codes for CSARTGGYEQYF.

The CDR3 protein is CSARDRGREPYEQYF. CDR3 bases: TGCAGTGCTAGAGACCGAGGCCGGGAACCTTACGAGCAGTACTTC. J is TRBJ2-7 and V is TRBV20-1; D is perhaps TRBD2 (5 bases). CDR3 length: 15 amino acids. Germline CDR1 is DFQATT and CDR2 is SNEGSKA (reference sequence). Trimming took 0 bases from V and 4 from J, leaving 16 bases between them.

In DNA form, the CDR3 reads TGTGCCAGCAGTTTACTCCCGCTCGCCTACAATGAGCAGTTCTTC. Protein: CASSLLPLAYNEQFF. This sequence joins TRBV27 and TRBJ2-1; no firm D call. The CDR3 sequence is 15 residues long. V was clipped by 2 bases and J by 2 bases, with 10 bases between them. Germline V gene data show CDR1 as MNHEY and CDR2 as SMNVEV (reference sequence).

J is TRBJ2-6 and V is TRBV5-1, with D perhaps matching TRBD1 (6 bases). V lost 4 bases and J 0 bases, leaving 17 bases between the germline ends. Germline V CDR1 and CDR2: SGHRS, YFSETQ. CDR3 length equals 18 residues. CDR3 coding DNA: TGCGCCAGCAGCGCAGCCCCGGGACATCCCTCTGGGGCCAACGTCCTGACTTTC. Its translation: CASSAAPGHPSGANVLTF.

The sample holds a few counts of this clonotype. The chain couples TRBV5-4 to TRBJ1-2, with D hard to call. There are 12 residues in the CDR3. V shed 0 bases and J shed 8 bases, with 8 bases lying between them. Germline lookup yields CDR1 SGHNT and CDR2 YYREEE (reference sequence). This CDR3 is CASSLAQAGYTF. CDR3 coding DNA: TGTGCCAGCAGCTTGGCGCAGGCGGGCTACACCTTC.

This clonotype has more than one count but fewer than ten. This chain links TRBV5-1 with TRBJ2-3; D gene uncertain. The V gene's germline CDR1 is SGHRS and CDR2 YFSETQ. The ends were cut back, 3 bases at V and 2 bases at J, with 10 bases in the middle. The CDR3 covers 14 residues. Here the CDR3 reads CASSSIADTDTQYF. CDR3 DNA sequence: TGCGCCAGCAGCTCTATAGCAGACACAGATACGCAGTATTTT.

This clonotype was detected a few times. This chain joins TRBV5-1 and TRBJ2-5; TRBD2 might be the D (5 bases). The germline gives CDR1 SGHRS, CDR2 YFSETQ. Trimming removed 0 bases at V and 7 bases at J, with 10 bases between. The CDR3 is made up of 13 amino acids. The CDR3 region has the DNA TGCGCCAGCAGCTTGGCCCGGGCGGGGACCCAGTACTTC. Amino acid sequence: CASSLARAGTQYF.

This clonotype is a singleton in its sample. The chain carries TRBV5-1 and TRBJ2-1; D might be TRBD2 (6 bases). The CDR3 sequence is 13 residues long. Germline CDR1 SGHRS, CDR2 YFSETQ. Trimming took 7 bases from V and 6 from J, leaving 14 bases between them. CDR3 bases: TGCGCCAGCTCGGAGGAGGGCCGCAATGAGCAGTTCTTC. It specifies CASSEEGRNEQFF.

V and J are TRBV12-3 or TRBV12-4 and TRBJ1-4; D unclear. V dropped 0 bases and J dropped 8 bases, with 16 bases sitting between them. The CDR3 extends over 16 amino acids. CDR3 protein: CASSLALRGEEEKLFF. The CDR3 region has the DNA TGTGCCAGCAGTTTAGCGCTACGGGGAGAGGAAGAAAAACTGTTTTTT.

The chain uses TRBV3-1 and TRBJ2-7; D uncertain. CDR1 is LGHDT, CDR2 YNNKEL, per germline (reference sequence). Between the trimmed V and J ends, which lost 2 bases and 6 bases, there was a span of 11 bases. CDR3 length equals 13 residues. The CDR3 loop reads CASSQMGLGEQYF. The CDR3 DNA is TGTGCCAGCAGCCAAATGGGTTTGGGCGAGCAGTACTTC.

This clonotype was counted between two and nine times. This chain links TRBV6-6 with TRBJ1-2; perhaps TRBD1 as D (5 bases). Germline V CDR1 and CDR2: MNHNY, SVGAGI (reference sequence). The ends were cut back, 2 bases at V and 3 bases at J, with 7 bases in the middle. The CDR3 runs 13 residues. The CDR3 DNA follows: TGTGCCAGCAGTTACGGGGGAGACTATGGCTACACCTTC. This encodes CASSYGGDYGYTF.

V and J are TRBV7-8 and TRBJ2-3, with unresolved D. This CDR3 region has 14 residues. The V and J ends lost 0 bases and 0 bases respectively, with 4 bases between them. The V gene's germline CDR1 is SGHVS and CDR2 FQNEAQ. CDR3 region: CASSLARSTDTQYF. DNA of the CDR3: TGTGCCAGCAGCTTAGCCCGAAGCACAGATACGCAGTATTTT.

The CDR3 sequence: CASSGGGLGANVLTF. CDR3 nucleotide sequence: TGTGCCAGCAGTGGGGGAGGCCTCGGGGCCAACGTCCTGACTTTC. This chain uses TRBV2 with TRBJ2-6; tentatively, D is TRBD2 (6 bases). Trimming took off 4 bases at V and 4 bases at J, with 11 bases between the two ends. Germline CDR1 and CDR2: SNHLY and FYNNEI. This CDR3 is 15 amino acids long.

This clonotype was detected ten times or more. The gene calls are TRBV7-8 and TRBJ2-3; perhaps D is TRBD1 or TRBD2 (6 bases each). The CDR3 totals 17 residues. CDR1 and CDR2 from the germline V gene are SGHVS and FQNEAQ. The V end was cut by 2 bases, the J end by 5 bases, with 20 bases between. The CDR3 protein is CASSLIVANREVDTQYF. The CDR3 coding sequence is TGTGCCAGCAGCTTAATCGTAGCGAACAGGGAGGTAGATACGCAGTATTTT. Filled out from reference TRBV7-8 and TRBJ2-3, the complete variable domain reads GAGVSQSPRYKVAKRGQDVALRCDPISGHVSLFWYQQALGQGPEFLTYFQNEAQLDKSGLPSDRFFAERPEGSVSTLKIQRTQQEDSAVYLCASSLIVANREVDTQYFGPGTRLTVL.

The chain is built from TRBV7-9 and TRBJ2-2; 9 bases agree with TRBD2. CDR3 length: 15 amino acids. The V gene end was trimmed by 4 bases and the J gene end by 4 bases; junction bases not matched to a gene: 4. The germline V gene has CDR1 SEHNR and CDR2 FQNEAQ (reference sequence). The CDR3 nucleotides read TGTGCCAGCAGCTCCGGACTAGCGCTCACCGGGGAGCTGTTTTTT. As protein: CASSSGLALTGELFF.

This rearrangement joins TRBV5-1 to TRBJ1-2; 10 positions agree with TRBD1. There are 15 residues in the CDR3. The germline CDR1 and CDR2 sequences are SGHRS and YFSETQ. V shed 8 bases and J 5 bases; nucleotides not matched to a gene: 12. The DNA for the CDR3 is TGCGCCAGTGCCGGTGGGACAGGGGACTTATATGGCTACACCTTC. This translates into CASAGGTGDLYGYTF.